This T cell receptor beta chain comes out of a study of T cell changes during pregnancy in multiple sclerosis. Generated by immunoSEQ multiplex PCR, the TCRdb table keeps only in-frame clones and is missing some. The data contain 57,000 or so clones, roughly 86% of them singletons. The V gene lost 1 base and the J gene lost 3 bases, with 11 bases spanning the gap. The germline gives CDR1 SGHRS, CDR2 YFSETQ. The CDR3 covers 15 residues. The rearrangement uses TRBV5-1 and TRBJ1-5; D possibly corresponds to TRBD1 (5 bases). The clonotype comes from a female donor with multiple sclerosis, enrolled in a pregnancy study. The sequencing here drew on peripheral blood, taken in the first trimester of pregnancy. This chain's CDR3 is CASSLTGDINQPQHF. The CDR3 DNA reads TGCGCCAGCAGCTTGACGGGGGATATCAATCAGCCCCAGCATTTT.